This T cell receptor (beta chain) was captured in a study of blood T cell repertoires in COVID-19. Source study methods: Estimation of nucleated cell counts relied on the amplification of reference gene primers. Generated by immunoSEQ multiplex PCR, the TCRdb table keeps only in-frame clones and is missing some. V, J and clone size reflect that table, while D and trimming were determined from the DNA. Of approximately 80,000 clones listed, around 81% are singletons. The CDR3 is 14 residues long. The germline V gene has CDR1 SGHNT and CDR2 YENEEA. Trimming stripped 3 bases from V and 6 bases from J, with 12 bases between.

Sequencing was done on a sample of peripheral blood. J is TRBJ2-1 and V is TRBV11-3, with D possibly matching TRBD2 (6 bases). This clonotype was obtained from a woman aged 70-85 years with acute or convalescent COVID-19. The CDR3 bases are TGTGCCAGCAGCTTGGGGAGGTCTTCCAATGAGCAGTTCTTC. Residues: CASSLGRSSNEQFF.